This T cell receptor (beta chain) is from a study of blood T cell repertoires in COVID-19. About the research overall: Samples of COVID-19 (acute and convalescent) were obtained from the United States, Italy and Spain. T cells, B-cell-depleted T cells, or PBMCs supplied cDNA or gDNA.

Authors' methods: From reference gene primer amplification, estimates of nucleated cell counts were derived. Assay: immunoSEQ multiplex PCR; the TCRdb copy retains only in-frame clones and omits some. The V and J calls and clone size come from that table; D and trimming were worked out from the DNA. There are approximately 170,000 clones in the sample; around two thirds occur only once, and around 3% lies in the top ten. CDR1 SGHTA and CDR2 FQGNSA come from the germline V gene. V dropped 5 bases and J dropped 3; count of bases not matched to a gene: 14. The CDR3 extends over 18 amino acids. Sequenced input: peripheral blood. The rearrangement joins TRBV7-2 to TRBJ2-3; 10 nucleotides match TRBD2. The receptor was derived from a woman of 80 years or more with acute or convalescent COVID-19. The CDR3 DNA is TGTGCCAGCAGCCCCCAAGCGGGAGGGCTTCTAGCAACAGATACGCAGTATTTT. This gives the protein CASSPQAGGLLATDTQYF.